The rows below give T cell receptor beta chains drawn from one sample of a study of blood T cell repertoires in COVID-19. Generated by immunoSEQ multiplex PCR, the TCRdb table keeps only in-frame clones and is missing some. This table has 50,000 to 65,000 clones, around 87% appearing once. Sequenced sample: peripheral blood. Every receptor here comes from a man in his sixties or seventies with acute or convalescent COVID-19. CDR3s include the opening cysteine and the closing phenylalanine or tryptophan. Each record gives: V gene, clone size, J gene, D gene, CDR3 protein, CDR3 DNA. A D gene is named only where the DNA matches it firmly. Clone size is not always given. Where it is, it says once, few, many or a class for expanded clones.

v_call: TRBV6-6; clone_size: NA; j_call: TRBJ2-2; d_call: NA; cdr3_aa: CASLRSGELFF; cdr3_nt: TGTGCCAGCCTGCGAAGTGGGGAGCTGTTTTTT
v_call: TRBV10-3; clone_size: once; j_call: TRBJ1-4; d_call: NA; cdr3_aa: CAISPGGTEKLFF; cdr3_nt: TGTGCCATCAGCCCCGGTGGTACGGAAAAACTGTTTTTT
v_call: TRBV3-1/TRBV3-2; clone_size: few; j_call: TRBJ2-5; d_call: TRBD1; cdr3_aa: CASSPWDRGQETQYF; cdr3_nt: TGTGCCAGCAGCCCCTGGGACAGGGGCCAAGAGACCCAGTACTTC
v_call: TRBV3-1/TRBV3-2; clone_size: NA; j_call: TRBJ1-5; d_call: TRBD1; cdr3_aa: CASSPFGQGNDQPQHF; cdr3_nt: TGTGCCAGCAGCCCCTTCGGACAGGGGAATGATCAGCCCCAGCATTTT
v_call: TRBV10-3; clone_size: NA; j_call: TRBJ2-2; d_call: TRBD1; cdr3_aa: CAIDRERTGELFF; cdr3_nt: TGTGCCATCGACAGGGAGAGAACCGGGGAGCTGTTTTTT
v_call: TRBV9; clone_size: NA; j_call: TRBJ1-3; d_call: NA; cdr3_aa: CASSPSYGDGNTIYF; cdr3_nt: TGTGCCAGCAGCCCCTCCTACGGGGATGGAAACACCATATATTTT
v_call: TRBV13; clone_size: NA; j_call: TRBJ2-3; d_call: NA; cdr3_aa: CASSFNAGANRYTQYF; cdr3_nt: TGTGCCAGCAGCTTTAATGCGGGGGCGAATCGCTATACGCAGTATTTT
v_call: TRBV5-1; clone_size: NA; j_call: TRBJ2-5; d_call: TRBD1; cdr3_aa: CASRDRGSGEETQYF; cdr3_nt: TGCGCCAGCAGGGACAGGGGTAGTGGTGAGGAGACCCAGTACTTC
v_call: TRBV27; clone_size: few; j_call: TRBJ1-2; d_call: NA; cdr3_aa: CASSFSEGKAYGYTF; cdr3_nt: TGTGCCAGCAGTTTCTCGGAGGGGAAAGCCTATGGCTACACCTTC
v_call: TRBV6-5; clone_size: NA; j_call: TRBJ2-1; d_call: TRBD2; cdr3_aa: CASRGTSAYHEQFF; cdr3_nt: TGTGCCAGCAGAGGGACTAGCGCCTACCATGAGCAGTTCTTC
v_call: TRBV5-5; clone_size: NA; j_call: TRBJ1-1; d_call: TRBD1; cdr3_aa: CASSSVPGQGPEAFF; cdr3_nt: TGTGCCAGCAGCTCAGTACCGGGACAGGGCCCTGAAGCTTTCTTT
v_call: TRBV5-8; clone_size: NA; j_call: TRBJ2-1; d_call: NA; cdr3_aa: CASSSGLHGVGEQFF; cdr3_nt: TGTGCCAGCAGCTCCGGACTCCATGGGGTTGGTGAGCAGTTCTTC
v_call: TRBV5-5; clone_size: NA; j_call: TRBJ2-7; d_call: TRBD2; cdr3_aa: CASIPGLVGEQYF; cdr3_nt: TGTGCCAGCATCCCCGGACTAGTAGGCGAGCAGTACTTC
v_call: TRBV9; clone_size: NA; j_call: TRBJ1-1; d_call: NA; cdr3_aa: CASSVQGNTEAFF; cdr3_nt: TGTGCCAGCAGCGTCCAGGGGAACACTGAAGCTTTCTTT
v_call: TRBV28; clone_size: NA; j_call: TRBJ1-5; d_call: TRBD1; cdr3_aa: CASEVDRGGYQPQHF; cdr3_nt: TGTGCCAGCGAAGTGGACAGGGGAGGGTATCAGCCCCAGCATTTT
v_call: TRBV5-4; clone_size: NA; j_call: TRBJ2-7; d_call: TRBD2; cdr3_aa: CASSLRLAGDSYEQYF; cdr3_nt: TGTGCCAGCAGCTTAAGACTAGCGGGGGACTCCTACGAGCAGTACTTC
v_call: TRBV24-1; clone_size: NA; j_call: TRBJ1-1; d_call: NA; cdr3_aa: CATTRGGGAEAFF; cdr3_nt: TGTGCCACCACAAGGGGGGGTGGGGCCGAAGCTTTCTTT
v_call: TRBV5-1; clone_size: once; j_call: TRBJ1-5; d_call: NA; cdr3_aa: CASSLGTYSNQPQHF; cdr3_nt: TGCGCCAGCAGCTTGGGTACTTATAGCAATCAGCCCCAGCATTTT
v_call: TRBV5-1; clone_size: NA; j_call: TRBJ2-1; d_call: TRBD2; cdr3_aa: CASSPTSGTRYNEQFF; cdr3_nt: TGCGCCAGCAGTCCAACTAGCGGGACCCGCTACAATGAGCAGTTCTTC
v_call: TRBV19; clone_size: NA; j_call: TRBJ1-2; d_call: NA; cdr3_aa: CASSRAGELTDYGYTF; cdr3_nt: TGTGCCAGTAGTCGGGCAGGGGAATTGACGGACTATGGCTACACCTTC
v_call: TRBV11-2; clone_size: NA; j_call: TRBJ2-1; d_call: NA; cdr3_aa: CASSLDPTPRGNEQFF; cdr3_nt: TGTGCCAGCAGCTTAGATCCTACCCCTCGGGGCAATGAGCAGTTCTTC
v_call: TRBV19; clone_size: NA; j_call: TRBJ2-2; d_call: TRBD1; cdr3_aa: CASSSRDRVKRSTGELFF; cdr3_nt: TGTGCCAGTAGTTCTCGGGACAGGGTCAAACGGTCGACCGGGGAGCTGTTTTTT
v_call: TRBV28; clone_size: NA; j_call: TRBJ2-3; d_call: NA; cdr3_aa: CASCKGRLHTQYF; cdr3_nt: TGTGCCAGCTGTAAGGGGAGGCTCCATACGCAGTATTTT
v_call: TRBV2; clone_size: NA; j_call: TRBJ2-3; d_call: TRBD2; cdr3_aa: CASKTSGLAGGPYTQYF; cdr3_nt: TGTGCCAGCAAAACGTCGGGACTAGCGGGAGGGCCGTATACGCAGTATTTT
v_call: TRBV9; clone_size: NA; j_call: TRBJ2-7; d_call: TRBD1; cdr3_aa: CASSVGGQGLGEQYF; cdr3_nt: TGTGCCAGCAGCGTAGGGGGACAGGGGTTAGGCGAGCAGTACTTC
v_call: TRBV2; clone_size: NA; j_call: TRBJ2-5; d_call: NA; cdr3_aa: CASRGLETQYF; cdr3_nt: TGTGCCAGTCGGGGTTTGGAGACCCAGTACTTC
v_call: TRBV10-2; clone_size: once; j_call: TRBJ2-4; d_call: NA; cdr3_aa: CASSEAESGIQLAKNIQYF; cdr3_nt: TGCGCCAGCAGTGAAGCGGAGTCGGGGATCCAACTAGCCAAAAACATTCAGTACTTC
v_call: TRBV7-6; clone_size: once; j_call: TRBJ2-1; d_call: TRBD2; cdr3_aa: CASSSRFSGVQRNEQFF; cdr3_nt: TGTGCCAGCAGCTCCCGATTTAGCGGGGTGCAAAGGAATGAGCAGTTCTTC
v_call: TRBV29-1; clone_size: NA; j_call: TRBJ1-2; d_call: NA; cdr3_aa: CSVARTGHGYTF; cdr3_nt: TGCAGCGTCGCCCGGACTGGACATGGCTACACCTTC